This T cell receptor beta chain is drawn from a study of T cell changes during pregnancy in multiple sclerosis. Produced via immunoSEQ multiplex PCR; TCRdb's table is partial and in-frame only. The table has about 40,000 clones, 88% seen once. This CDR3 contains 15 residues. Germline-derived CDR1 and CDR2 are MNHNY and SVGAGI (reference sequence). Trimming shortened V by 6 bases and J by 2 bases, and 13 bases separated the two germline ends. There are a few counts of this clone. The chain uses TRBV6-6 and TRBJ2-2; D is perhaps TRBD2 (6 bases). The source material was peripheral blood, sampled in the first trimester of pregnancy. The TCR sequence derives from a female donor in good health, enrolled as a control in a pregnancy study. The DNA for the CDR3 is TGTGCCAGCAGAACGACTAGAAGCAACACCGGGGAGCTGTTTTTT. Its protein is CASRTTRSNTGELFF.